A selection of T cell receptor beta chains follows, all from one sample in a study of response to subunit inactivated influenza vaccine. TCRdb redid the calling of the RT-PCR reads with MiXCR, one entry per CDR3 protein. The table records around 160,000 distinct CDR3 sequences, approximately 11% of them present only once. This specimen consisted of non-naive T cells sorted from PBMCs, obtained roughly 45 days after vaccination. Receptor source: a man aged 45-65 years who received an inactivated influenza vaccine. The CDR3 runs from the conserved cysteine through the conserved F or W. The order of the fields is D gene, V gene, J gene, clone size, CDR3 DNA, CDR3 protein. The D gene is left open where the match is weak. Clone size is not always given. Where it is, it says once, few, many or a class for expanded clones.

d_call: TRBD2; v_call: TRBV6-5; j_call: TRBJ2-1; clone_size: many; cdr3_nt: TGTGCCAGCAATTTAGCGGGAGCGGATGAGCAGTTCTTC; cdr3_aa: CASNLAGADEQFF
d_call: NA; v_call: TRBV30; j_call: TRBJ1-1; clone_size: few; cdr3_nt: TGTGCCTGGATTGGTACTGAAGCTTTCTTT; cdr3_aa: CAWIGTEAFF
d_call: NA; v_call: TRBV5-6; j_call: TRBJ1-1; clone_size: NA; cdr3_nt: TGTGCCAGCAGCCTGGGTACGGGCAGGGGGAACACTGAAGCTTTCTTT; cdr3_aa: CASSLGTGRGNTEAFF
d_call: NA; v_call: TRBV10-2; j_call: TRBJ2-7; clone_size: few; cdr3_nt: TGCGCCAGCAGTGAGGAAGCGACAGGTGAGAACTCCTACGAGCAGTACTTC; cdr3_aa: CASSEEATGENSYEQYF
d_call: TRBD2; v_call: TRBV4-2; j_call: TRBJ2-5; clone_size: few; cdr3_nt: TGTGCCAGCAGCCATTATGCGGGGGGGCTGATGGGAGAGACCCAGTACTTC; cdr3_aa: CASSHYAGGLMGETQYF
d_call: NA; v_call: TRBV3-1; j_call: TRBJ2-5; clone_size: many; cdr3_nt: TGTGCCAGCAGCCAAGGCCTAGCTGACAAAGAGACCCAGTACTTC; cdr3_aa: CASSQGLADKETQYF
d_call: TRBD1; v_call: TRBV6-5; j_call: TRBJ1-5; clone_size: NA; cdr3_nt: TGTGCCAGCGGTTCAGGGGGTCAGCCCCAGCATTTT; cdr3_aa: CASGSGGQPQHF
d_call: TRBD1; v_call: TRBV2; j_call: TRBJ1-1; clone_size: few; cdr3_nt: TGTGCCAGCAGTGAGACAGGGGGCAGGAGCACTGAAGCTTTCTTT; cdr3_aa: CASSETGGRSTEAFF
d_call: TRBD2; v_call: TRBV12-3/TRBV12-4; j_call: TRBJ2-1; clone_size: few; cdr3_nt: TGTGCCAGCAGTTATAGCGGGGGGTCCCACAATGAGCAGTTCTTC; cdr3_aa: CASSYSGGSHNEQFF
d_call: TRBD2; v_call: TRBV28; j_call: TRBJ2-3; clone_size: many; cdr3_nt: TGTGCCAGCAGTGAAAGCGGGAGAACAGATACGCAGTATTTT; cdr3_aa: CASSESGRTDTQYF
d_call: NA; v_call: TRBV29-1; j_call: TRBJ2-7; clone_size: few; cdr3_nt: TGCAGCGTTGTGGTTCCGACTACCTACGAGCAGTACTTC; cdr3_aa: CSVVVPTTYEQYF
d_call: NA; v_call: TRBV24-1; j_call: TRBJ2-7; clone_size: few; cdr3_nt: TGTGCCACCAGTGATTCAGGGGAGGGGGGAACCTACTACGAGCAGTACTTC; cdr3_aa: CATSDSGEGGTYYEQYF
d_call: NA; v_call: TRBV2; j_call: TRBJ2-3; clone_size: NA; cdr3_nt: TGTGCCAGCACTTACGGGGTGATTACCACTAGCACAGATACGCAGTATTTT; cdr3_aa: CASTYGVITTSTDTQYF
d_call: NA; v_call: TRBV7-2; j_call: TRBJ2-7; clone_size: many; cdr3_nt: TGTGCCAGCAGCTTAGAGGGGAGGTCCTACGAGCAGTACTTC; cdr3_aa: CASSLEGRSYEQYF
d_call: NA; v_call: TRBV12-3/TRBV12-4; j_call: TRBJ2-2; clone_size: many; cdr3_nt: TGTGCCAGCAACCAGGGACCCGGGGAGCTGTTTTTT; cdr3_aa: CASNQGPGELFF
d_call: TRBD2; v_call: TRBV7-2; j_call: TRBJ2-1; clone_size: many; cdr3_nt: TGTGCCAGCAGCTTAGTGGTGTCTAGCGGGGAAAATGAGCAGTTCTTC; cdr3_aa: CASSLVVSSGENEQFF
d_call: NA; v_call: TRBV30; j_call: TRBJ1-5; clone_size: NA; cdr3_nt: TGTGCCTGGAGTTACAAGGGTAGCAATCAGCCCCAGCACTTT; cdr3_aa: CAWSYKGSNQPQHF
d_call: NA; v_call: TRBV7-2; j_call: TRBJ1-3; clone_size: NA; cdr3_nt: TGTGCCAGCAGCACAGGAGAAAACACCATATATTTT; cdr3_aa: CASSTGENTIYF
d_call: NA; v_call: TRBV5-1; j_call: TRBJ2-1; clone_size: few; cdr3_nt: TGCGCCAGCAGCCCTTACGAAAGGACTTGGCAGTTCTTC; cdr3_aa: CASSPYERTWQFF
d_call: TRBD2; v_call: TRBV7-9; j_call: TRBJ2-7; clone_size: NA; cdr3_nt: TGTGCCAGCAGCTTAAATAGCGGGGGGGCCAACGAGCAGTACTTC; cdr3_aa: CASSLNSGGANEQYF
d_call: NA; v_call: TRBV7-2; j_call: TRBJ1-3; clone_size: few; cdr3_nt: TGTGCCAGCAGCTTAAGCCAGGGTGGAAACACCATATATTTT; cdr3_aa: CASSLSQGGNTIYF
d_call: NA; v_call: TRBV5-1; j_call: TRBJ2-2; clone_size: NA; cdr3_nt: TGCGCCAGCAGCTTGGAGGACAGCCGGAACACCGGGGAGCTGTTTTTT; cdr3_aa: CASSLEDSRNTGELFF
d_call: NA; v_call: TRBV4-1; j_call: TRBJ2-3; clone_size: NA; cdr3_nt: TGCGCCAGCAGCCAGGCCGGGACTACAGATACGCAGTATTTT; cdr3_aa: CASSQAGTTDTQYF
d_call: TRBD1; v_call: TRBV5-1; j_call: TRBJ1-1; clone_size: few; cdr3_nt: TGCGCCAGCAGCTCCTCCGCCCAGGGGGTAGGGACTGAAGCTTTCTTT; cdr3_aa: CASSSSAQGVGTEAFF
d_call: NA; v_call: TRBV6-5; j_call: TRBJ2-7; clone_size: few; cdr3_nt: TGTGCCAGCAGTTCCCCACGTGAGGGGGGCGAGCAGTACTTC; cdr3_aa: CASSSPREGGEQYF
d_call: TRBD2; v_call: TRBV5-1; j_call: TRBJ2-1; clone_size: NA; cdr3_nt: TGCGCCAGCAGCTTGGGGACTAGCGGCGATGAGCAGTTCTTC; cdr3_aa: CASSLGTSGDEQFF
d_call: TRBD1; v_call: TRBV10-3; j_call: TRBJ2-7; clone_size: few; cdr3_nt: TGTGCCGTTGACAGGGGTTACGAGCAGTACTTC; cdr3_aa: CAVDRGYEQYF
d_call: NA; v_call: TRBV9; j_call: TRBJ2-5; clone_size: NA; cdr3_nt: TGTGCCAGCAGCCCCCATATTGAGGGCCAAGAGACCCAGTACTTC; cdr3_aa: CASSPHIEGQETQYF
d_call: NA; v_call: TRBV18; j_call: TRBJ2-7; clone_size: NA; cdr3_nt: TGTGCCAGCTCACCAAAATCGGCAGGGGCCTACGAGCAGTACTTC; cdr3_aa: CASSPKSAGAYEQYF
d_call: TRBD2; v_call: TRBV7-9; j_call: TRBJ2-3; clone_size: NA; cdr3_nt: TGTGCCAGCAGCTTAGGGGGCTCCGGGACTAGCCCAGATACGCAGTATTTT; cdr3_aa: CASSLGGSGTSPDTQYF
d_call: NA; v_call: TRBV7-2; j_call: TRBJ1-2; clone_size: many; cdr3_nt: TGTGCCAGCAGCTATGATAACGGCTATGGCTACACCTTC; cdr3_aa: CASSYDNGYGYTF
d_call: NA; v_call: TRBV6-2/TRBV6-3; j_call: TRBJ1-2; clone_size: NA; cdr3_nt: TGTGCCAGCAGTCAAGGAGGGTACTATGGCTACACCTTC; cdr3_aa: CASSQGGYYGYTF
d_call: TRBD2; v_call: TRBV5-1; j_call: TRBJ2-1; clone_size: many; cdr3_nt: TGCGCCAGCAGCTTGAACCTAGCGGGGGCCTACAATGAGCAGTTCTTC; cdr3_aa: CASSLNLAGAYNEQFF
d_call: NA; v_call: TRBV3-1; j_call: TRBJ2-5; clone_size: NA; cdr3_nt: TGTGCCAGCAGCCAAGTCGGACTGAAAGAGACCCAGTACTTC; cdr3_aa: CASSQVGLKETQYF
d_call: NA; v_call: TRBV7-2; j_call: TRBJ1-6; clone_size: NA; cdr3_nt: TGTGCCAGCAGTACCAGGTGGCAGGCTTCACCCCTCCACTTT; cdr3_aa: CASSTRWQASPLHF
d_call: NA; v_call: TRBV12-3/TRBV12-4; j_call: TRBJ2-2; clone_size: NA; cdr3_nt: TGTGCCAGCAGTTTAGGGACACCCGGGACCGGGGAGCTGTTTTTT; cdr3_aa: CASSLGTPGTGELFF
d_call: TRBD1; v_call: TRBV12-3/TRBV12-4; j_call: TRBJ2-7; clone_size: NA; cdr3_nt: TGTGCCAGCAGTCCGCCGGGACAGGGGGTCGAGCAGTACTTC; cdr3_aa: CASSPPGQGVEQYF
d_call: NA; v_call: TRBV20-1; j_call: TRBJ2-6; clone_size: many; cdr3_nt: TGCAGTGCTTACGTAGGAGCTGGGGCCAACGTCCTGACTTTC; cdr3_aa: CSAYVGAGANVLTF
d_call: NA; v_call: TRBV28; j_call: TRBJ2-1; clone_size: few; cdr3_nt: TGTGCCAGCAGTTCAAATGAGCAGTTCTTC; cdr3_aa: CASSSNEQFF
d_call: NA; v_call: TRBV5-6; j_call: TRBJ2-5; clone_size: NA; cdr3_nt: TGTGCCAGCAGCTTTCCTAATGGGGAGACCCAGTACTTC; cdr3_aa: CASSFPNGETQYF
d_call: TRBD2; v_call: TRBV7-2; j_call: TRBJ2-7; clone_size: NA; cdr3_nt: TGTGCCAGCAGCTCCCTGGGGGAAGCGGGGTACGAGCAGTACTTC; cdr3_aa: CASSSLGEAGYEQYF
d_call: TRBD1; v_call: TRBV15; j_call: TRBJ1-6; clone_size: few; cdr3_nt: TGTGCCACCCGTAGGACAGGGGATAATTCACCCCTCCACTTT; cdr3_aa: CATRRTGDNSPLHF
d_call: NA; v_call: TRBV4-3; j_call: TRBJ2-3; clone_size: many; cdr3_nt: TGCGCCAGCAGCCACGAGAAGGTGGGCCGTCCGCAGTATTTT; cdr3_aa: CASSHEKVGRPQYF
d_call: NA; v_call: TRBV5-1; j_call: TRBJ2-3; clone_size: few; cdr3_nt: TGCGCCAGCAGCTTGGGACAAGGGTTATCCGATACGCAGTATTTT; cdr3_aa: CASSLGQGLSDTQYF
d_call: NA; v_call: TRBV6-4; j_call: TRBJ2-3; clone_size: many; cdr3_nt: TGTGCCAGCAGCGAATCCAGGGGGGCTACAGATACGCAGTATTTT; cdr3_aa: CASSESRGATDTQYF
d_call: NA; v_call: TRBV6-2/TRBV6-3; j_call: TRBJ1-6; clone_size: few; cdr3_nt: TGTGCCAGCAGTTACGGGCCACGACGTTCAGATTCACCCCTCCACTTT; cdr3_aa: CASSYGPRRSDSPLHF
d_call: TRBD1; v_call: TRBV5-1; j_call: TRBJ2-3; clone_size: many; cdr3_nt: TGCGCCAGCAGCCTCGGGGACAGCCTCACAGATACGCAGTATTTT; cdr3_aa: CASSLGDSLTDTQYF
d_call: NA; v_call: TRBV4-1; j_call: TRBJ1-2; clone_size: few; cdr3_nt: TGCGCCAGCAGCCCGCAGCCGGGACCTAACTATGGCTACACCTTC; cdr3_aa: CASSPQPGPNYGYTF
d_call: NA; v_call: TRBV7-8; j_call: TRBJ1-4; clone_size: NA; cdr3_nt: TGTGCCAGCAGCCACCTGGGGGCTGGGGAAAAACTGTTTTTT; cdr3_aa: CASSHLGAGEKLFF
d_call: NA; v_call: TRBV9; j_call: TRBJ1-5; clone_size: few; cdr3_nt: TGTGCCAGCAGCGTAGGCGCAGATAGCAATCAGCCCCAGCATTTT; cdr3_aa: CASSVGADSNQPQHF
d_call: NA; v_call: TRBV2; j_call: TRBJ1-4; clone_size: few; cdr3_nt: TGTGCCAGCCTGAGAACAGAGGGTGAAAAACTGTTTTTT; cdr3_aa: CASLRTEGEKLFF
d_call: NA; v_call: TRBV28; j_call: TRBJ2-3; clone_size: NA; cdr3_nt: TGTGCCAGCAGTACCTTTAGCGTCGCCACAGATACGCAGTATTTT; cdr3_aa: CASSTFSVATDTQYF
d_call: NA; v_call: TRBV3-1; j_call: TRBJ1-1; clone_size: many; cdr3_nt: TGTGCCAGCAGCCACCCCGGGGGGATGAACACTGAAGCTTTCTTT; cdr3_aa: CASSHPGGMNTEAFF